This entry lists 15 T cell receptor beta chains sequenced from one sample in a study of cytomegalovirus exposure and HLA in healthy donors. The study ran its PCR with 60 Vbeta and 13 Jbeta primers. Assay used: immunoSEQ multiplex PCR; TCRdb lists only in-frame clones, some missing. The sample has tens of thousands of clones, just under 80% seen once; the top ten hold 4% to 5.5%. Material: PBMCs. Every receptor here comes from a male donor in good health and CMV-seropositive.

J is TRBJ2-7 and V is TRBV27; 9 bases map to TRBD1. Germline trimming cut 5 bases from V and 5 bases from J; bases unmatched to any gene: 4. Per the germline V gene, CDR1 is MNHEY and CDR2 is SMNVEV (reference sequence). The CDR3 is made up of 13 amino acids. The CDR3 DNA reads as TGTGCCAGCAGTGGACAGGGGCGTAACGAGCAGTACTTC. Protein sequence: CASSGQGRNEQYF.

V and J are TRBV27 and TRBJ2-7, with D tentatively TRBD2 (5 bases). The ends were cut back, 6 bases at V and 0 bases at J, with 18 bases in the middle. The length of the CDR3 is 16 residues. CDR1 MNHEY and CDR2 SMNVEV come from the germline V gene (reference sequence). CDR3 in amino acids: CASRALAGVYSYEQYF. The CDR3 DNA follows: TGTGCCAGCAGGGCCTTGGCGGGCGTATACTCCTACGAGCAGTACTTC.

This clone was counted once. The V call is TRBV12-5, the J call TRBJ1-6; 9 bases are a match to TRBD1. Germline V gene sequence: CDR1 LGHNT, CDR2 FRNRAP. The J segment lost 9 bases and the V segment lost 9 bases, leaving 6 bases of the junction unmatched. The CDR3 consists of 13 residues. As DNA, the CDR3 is TGTGCTAGCCGGGGGACAGGGAGTTCACCCCTCCACTTT. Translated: CASRGTGSSPLHF.

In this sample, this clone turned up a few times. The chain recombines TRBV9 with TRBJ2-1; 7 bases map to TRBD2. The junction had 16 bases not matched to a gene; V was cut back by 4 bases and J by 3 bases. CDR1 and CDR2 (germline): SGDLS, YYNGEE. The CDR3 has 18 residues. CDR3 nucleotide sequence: TGTGCCAGCAGCCCGCGCTACGAACTAGCGCGGGACTACAATGAGCAGTTCTTC. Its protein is CASSPRYELARDYNEQFF.

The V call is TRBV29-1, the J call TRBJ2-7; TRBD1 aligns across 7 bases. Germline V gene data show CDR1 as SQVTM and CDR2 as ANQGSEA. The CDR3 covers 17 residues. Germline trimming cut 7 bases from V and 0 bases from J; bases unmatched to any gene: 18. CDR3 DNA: TGCAGCGGGACAAAGTGGGACAGCCTGACGAGCTCCTACGAGCAGTACTTC. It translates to CSGTKWDSLTSSYEQYF.

As DNA, the CDR3 is TGTGCCAGCAGCTTGGACAGGGGGCCGGGGGGCTACACCTTC. Translating gives CASSLDRGPGGYTF. V is TRBV5-6 and J is TRBJ1-2; 9 bases are shared with TRBD1. The CDR3 is 14 residues long. V shed 0 bases, J shed 8 bases, and the junction held 5 bases outside the gene matches. Per germline, CDR1 SGHDT and CDR2 YYEEEE. Looking up the rest from reference TRBV5-6 and TRBJ1-2 gives the full variable domain: DAGVTQSPTHLIKTRGQQVTLRCSPKSGHDTVSWYQQALGQGPQFIFQYYEEEERQRGNFPDRFSGHQFPNYSSELNVNALLLGDSALYLCASSLDRGPGGYTFGSGTRLTVV.

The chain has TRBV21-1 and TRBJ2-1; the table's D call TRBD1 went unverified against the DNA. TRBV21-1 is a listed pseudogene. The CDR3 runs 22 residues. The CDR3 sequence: CASSSDKRGRVFNQSSYNEQFF. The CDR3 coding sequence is TGTGCCAGCAGCAGCGATAAAAGGGGCAGGGTTTTTAACCAGAGCTCCTACAATGAGCAGTTCTTC.

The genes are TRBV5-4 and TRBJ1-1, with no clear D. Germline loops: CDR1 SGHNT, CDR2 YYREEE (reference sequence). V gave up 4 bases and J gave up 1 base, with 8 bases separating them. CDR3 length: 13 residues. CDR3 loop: CASSQTGNTEAFF. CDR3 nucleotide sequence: TGTGCCAGCAGCCAGACGGGGAACACTGAAGCTTTCTTT.

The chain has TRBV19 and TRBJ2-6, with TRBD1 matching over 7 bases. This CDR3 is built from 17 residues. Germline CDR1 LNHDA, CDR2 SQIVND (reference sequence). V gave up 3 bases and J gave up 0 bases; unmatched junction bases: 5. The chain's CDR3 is CASSMWTGLSGANVLTF. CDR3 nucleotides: TGTGCCAGTAGTATGTGGACAGGACTCTCTGGGGCCAACGTCCTGACTTTC.

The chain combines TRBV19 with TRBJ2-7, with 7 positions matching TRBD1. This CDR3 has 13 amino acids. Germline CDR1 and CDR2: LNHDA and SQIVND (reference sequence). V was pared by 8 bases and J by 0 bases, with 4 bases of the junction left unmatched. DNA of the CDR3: TGTGCCAGTGCAACAGGGGTCTCCTACGAGCAGTACTTC. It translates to CASATGVSYEQYF.

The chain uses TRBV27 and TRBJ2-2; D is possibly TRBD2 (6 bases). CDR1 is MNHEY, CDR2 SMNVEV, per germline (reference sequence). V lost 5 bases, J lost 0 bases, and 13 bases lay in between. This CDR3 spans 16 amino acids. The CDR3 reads CASSRKRAANTGELFF. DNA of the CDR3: TGTGCCAGCAGTCGTAAGCGGGCCGCGAACACCGGGGAGCTGTTTTTT.

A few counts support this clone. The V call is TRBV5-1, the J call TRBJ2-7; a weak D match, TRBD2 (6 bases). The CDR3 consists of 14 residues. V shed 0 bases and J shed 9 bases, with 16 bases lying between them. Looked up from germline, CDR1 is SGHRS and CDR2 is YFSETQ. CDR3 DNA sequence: TGCGCCAGCAGCTTGGCCGGAACGGGAGAAGGGCAGTACTTC. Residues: CASSLAGTGEGQYF.

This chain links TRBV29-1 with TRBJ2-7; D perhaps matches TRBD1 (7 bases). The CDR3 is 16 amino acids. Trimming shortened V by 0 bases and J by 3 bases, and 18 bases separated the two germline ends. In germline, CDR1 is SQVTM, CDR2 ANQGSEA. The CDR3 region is CSVEDAGQGEYYEQYF. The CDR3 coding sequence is TGCAGCGTTGAAGATGCGGGGCAGGGGGAATACTACGAGCAGTACTTC.

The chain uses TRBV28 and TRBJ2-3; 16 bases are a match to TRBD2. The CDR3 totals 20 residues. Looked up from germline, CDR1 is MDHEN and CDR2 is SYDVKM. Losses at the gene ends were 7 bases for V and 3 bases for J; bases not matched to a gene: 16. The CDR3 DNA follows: TGTGCCAGCACGATAGCGGGACTAGCGGGGGGGCCGGGTAAAACAGATACGCAGTATTTT. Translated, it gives CASTIAGLAGGPGKTDTQYF.

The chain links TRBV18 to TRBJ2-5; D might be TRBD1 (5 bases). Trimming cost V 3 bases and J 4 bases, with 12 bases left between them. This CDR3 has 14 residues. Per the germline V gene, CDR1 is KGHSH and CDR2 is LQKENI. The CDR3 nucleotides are TGTGCCAGCTCACCCCAGGGAATGGGAGAGACCCAGTACTTC. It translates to CASSPQGMGETQYF.